The rows below give T cell receptor beta chains drawn from one sample of a study of Graves' ophthalmopathy and Graves' hyperthyroidism. TCRdb reprocessed the multiplex PCR reads with MiXCR, giving one entry per CDR3 protein. The sample contains over a million distinct CDR3 sequences, about 40% of which appear only once. Specimen: peripheral blood or thyroid tissue (not recorded which). The receptor source for this set is an adult man with Graves' hyperthyroidism. CDR3s include the opening cysteine and the closing phenylalanine or tryptophan. Fields, in order: J gene, clone size, D gene, V gene, CDR3 protein, CDR3 DNA. D genes are given only for firm matches. Rows may omit the clone size; those that give it use once, few, many or a size class.

>TRBJ1-5|NA|NA|TRBV7-9
CASSPRTRHF
TGTGCCAGCAGCCCACGGACCCGGCATTTT
>TRBJ2-7|NA|NA|TRBV28
CASSFWVGQSYEQYF
TGTGCCAGCAGTTTTTGGGTAGGACAGTCCTACGAGCAGTACTTC
>TRBJ1-6|many|NA|TRBV9
CASSVGSSYNSPLHF
TGTGCCAGCAGCGTAGGCAGCTCCTATAATTCACCCCTCCACTTT
>TRBJ1-4|NA|TRBD1|TRBV4-1
CASSQGPDRGRYGEKLFF
TGCGCCAGCAGCCAAGGCCCGGACAGGGGGCGATACGGTGAAAAACTGTTTTTT
>TRBJ1-5|few|NA|TRBV20-1
CSSKARDSNQPQHF
TGCAGTTCCAAAGCACGCGATAGCAATCAGCCCCAGCATTTT
>TRBJ2-7|many|TRBD2|TRBV2
CASSEDLLAAIPPYEQYF
TGTGCCAGCAGTGAAGATCTGCTAGCGGCCATACCCCCCTACGAGCAGTACTTC
>TRBJ2-7|NA|TRBD1|TRBV7-9
CASSRDRDNEQYF
TGTGCCAGCAGCAGAGACAGGGACAACGAGCAGTACTTC
>TRBJ1-3|few|NA|TRBV7-3
CASSLRGPPGNTIYF
TGTGCCAGCAGCTTAAGAGGGCCGCCTGGAAACACCATATATTTT
>TRBJ1-4|NA|NA|TRBV25-1
CATSSAGDEKLFF
TGTGCCACCAGCAGCGCCGGGGACGAAAAACTGTTTTTT
>TRBJ2-5|NA|NA|TRBV5-6
CASSLLPGERETQYF
TGTGCCAGCAGCTTACTACCAGGGGAACGGGAGACCCAGTACTTC
>TRBJ2-2|many|NA|TRBV7-4
CASSLMRGSTGELFF
TGTGCCAGCAGCTTAATGAGGGGTAGCACCGGGGAGCTGTTTTTT
>TRBJ1-1|many|TRBD1|TRBV9
CASSGTGGKAEAFF
TGTGCCAGCAGCGGAACAGGGGGTAAGGCTGAAGCTTTCTTT
>TRBJ2-2|many|NA|TRBV11-1
CASSPGPTGELFF
TGTGCCAGCAGCCCAGGACCCACCGGGGAGCTGTTTTTT
>TRBJ2-5|NA|NA|TRBV14
CASSLLLGGSSQETQYF
TGTGCCAGCAGCCTCCTCCTGGGCGGCAGCTCCCAAGAGACCCAGTACTTC
>TRBJ1-6|NA|NA|TRBV25-1
CASAAGGPSSPLHF
TGTGCCAGCGCTGCCGGGGGTCCGAGTTCACCCCTCCACTTT
>TRBJ1-5|NA|NA|TRBV20-1
CSAVGNSSPQHF
TGCAGTGCTGTAGGAAACTCTTCGCCCCAGCATTTT
>TRBJ1-3|many|NA|TRBV7-8
CASTSAGNTIYF
TGTGCCAGCACCTCGGCTGGAAACACCATATATTTT
>TRBJ2-2|once|NA|TRBV2
CASSAQGLQTGELFF
TGTGCCAGCAGTGCACAGGGTCTGCAGACCGGGGAGCTGTTTTTT
>TRBJ1-1|NA|NA|TRBV4-2
CASSRLATEAFF
TGTGCCAGCAGCCGACTGGCCACTGAAGCTTTCTTT
>TRBJ1-2|many|NA|TRBV12-3/TRBV12-4
CASSLFDSYYGYTF
TGTGCCAGCAGTTTATTTGACAGTTACTATGGCTACACCTTC
>TRBJ1-5|many|NA|TRBV11-2
CASSSHSNQPQHF
TGTGCCAGCAGCTCCCACAGCAATCAGCCCCAGCATTTT
>TRBJ2-5|many|NA|TRBV7-7
CASSHSGSQETQYF
TGTGCCAGCAGCCACTCGGGTAGCCAAGAGACCCAGTACTTC
>TRBJ2-7|few|TRBD2|TRBV7-2
CASSSGLGSSAYYEQYF
TGTGCCAGCAGCTCGGGACTAGGATCTTCCGCGTACTACGAGCAGTACTTC
>TRBJ2-6|few|NA|TRBV6-5
CASSPRGGANVLTF
TGTGCCAGCAGCCCCCGGGGTGGGGCCAACGTCCTGACTTTC
>TRBJ1-4|few|TRBD1|TRBV4-1
CASSPDGGGRVEKLFF
TGCGCCAGCAGCCCGGACGGAGGGGGCCGGGTTGAAAAACTGTTTTTT
>TRBJ2-5|NA|NA|TRBV9
CASSAGGQPGVQETQYF
TGTGCCAGCAGCGCGGGGGGACAGCCCGGGGTACAAGAGACCCAGTACTTC
>TRBJ2-7|few|NA|TRBV4-3
CASSQDLGVNDEQYF
TGCGCCAGCAGCCAAGATCTTGGGGTTAACGACGAGCAGTACTTC
>TRBJ1-5|NA|NA|TRBV5-4
CASSLDSMGAQPQHF
TGTGCCAGCAGCTTGGACAGCATGGGAGCGCAGCCCCAGCATTTT
>TRBJ2-7|few|NA|TRBV20-1
CSASLRGTYEQYF
TGCAGTGCTAGCTTACGGGGGACGTACGAGCAGTACTTC